The 15 T cell receptor beta chains below all came from one sample that was sequenced in a study of blood T cell repertoires in COVID-19. TCRdb's copy holds only in-frame clones and misses some; the assay was immunoSEQ multiplex PCR. The table shows around 300,000 clones, with 89% occurring only once. Sequencing input: peripheral blood. These receptors were taken from a man between 50 and 59 years old with acute or convalescent COVID-19.

The genes are TRBV9 and TRBJ2-5; TRBD2 agrees at 7 bases. CDR3 length: 10 residues. Trimming at V came to 10 bases and at J to 3 bases, leaving 0 bases not matched to a gene. Per germline, CDR1 SGDLS and CDR2 YYNGEE. The CDR3 is CAGREETQYF. For the CDR3, the DNA is TGTGCCGGGAGGGAAGAGACCCAGTACTTC.

The J gene is TRBJ1-1, the V gene TRBV5-8; 8 nucleotides agree with TRBD1. CDR1 is SGHTS, CDR2 YDEGEE, per germline. The length of the CDR3 is 15 residues. V dropped 5 bases and J dropped 4; count of bases not matched to a gene: 10. The CDR3 loop is CASSPPQGAATEAFF. The DNA of the CDR3 is TGTGCCAGCAGTCCCCCGCAGGGGGCTGCCACTGAAGCTTTCTTT.

This sequence joins TRBV5-1 and TRBJ1-1, with D unresolved. The V gene's germline CDR1 is SGHRS and CDR2 YFSETQ. The CDR3 is made up of 15 amino acids. V shed 4 bases and J shed 1 base, with 14 bases lying between them. For the CDR3, the DNA is TGCGCCAGCAGCCCTCAGGCCTCCCAGAACACTGAAGCTTTCTTT. Translated: CASSPQASQNTEAFF.

This clone has more than one count but fewer than ten. This sample includes further DNA sequences coding for the same CDR3. The chain joins TRBV5-1 to TRBJ2-1; TRBD2 is a possible D gene (5 bases). This CDR3 spans 15 amino acids. V shed 4 bases and J shed 0 bases, with 11 bases lying between them. Germline CDR1 SGHRS, CDR2 YFSETQ. CDR3 DNA sequence: TGCGCCAGCAGCCCTTCGGGGAGCTCCTACAATGAGCAGTTCTTC. Encoded protein: CASSPSGSSYNEQFF.

The chain joins TRBV18 to TRBJ1-1, with D maybe TRBD1 (5 bases). CDR1 and CDR2 (germline): KGHSH, LQKENI. The CDR3 spans 14 residues. The V gene lost 3 bases and the J gene lost 4 bases, with 12 bases spanning the gap. In nucleotides, the CDR3 is TGTGCCAGCTCACCTCTGGTCGGGGGCACTGAAGCTTTCTTT. It specifies CASSPLVGGTEAFF.

This clone showed up just once. The chain carries TRBV5-1 and TRBJ2-5; TRBD1 agrees at 9 bases. After removal of 3 bases from V and 3 bases from J, the junction contained 3 bases not matched to a gene. Germline lookup yields CDR1 SGHRS and CDR2 YFSETQ. This CDR3 comprises 14 residues. This chain's CDR3 is CASSSDRGKETQYF. The CDR3 DNA reads TGCGCCAGCAGCTCGGACAGGGGCAAAGAGACCCAGTACTTC. The variable domain in full, completed from reference TRBV5-1 and TRBJ2-5, reads KAGVTQTPRYLIKTRGQQVTLSCSPISGHRSVSWYQQTPGQGLQFLFEYFSETQRNKGNFPGRFSGRQFSNSRSEMNVSTLELGDSALYLCASSSDRGKETQYFGPGTRLLVL.

This clone appeared once. This chain uses TRBV7-2 with TRBJ1-2, with TRBD1 as a possible D gene (5 bases). Trimming removed 1 base from V and 3 bases from J, with 6 bases in between. The germline V gene has CDR1 SGHTA and CDR2 FQGNSA. This CDR3 is built from 13 residues. The CDR3 is CASSLGGYYGYTF. The CDR3 DNA follows: TGTGCCAGCAGCTTAGGGGGCTACTATGGCTACACCTTC.

The genes are TRBV25-1 and TRBJ1-2, with TRBD1 as a possible D gene (5 bases). Trimming shortened V by 6 bases and J by 5 bases, and 22 bases separated the two germline ends. This CDR3 has 16 amino acids. Per the germline V gene, CDR1 is MGHDK and CDR2 is SYGVNS. CDR3 sequence: CASSPTELLPIYGYTF. In DNA form, the CDR3 reads TGTGCCAGCAGCCCGACAGAGCTTCTCCCGATATATGGCTACACCTTC.

This chain links TRBV6-2 or TRBV6-3 with TRBJ1-2; TRBD1 might be the D (5 bases). Germline V gene data show CDR1 as MNHEY and CDR2 as SVGEGT. The CDR3 consists of 14 residues. Trimming took 0 bases from V and 6 from J, leaving 11 bases between them. CDR3 nucleotide sequence: TGTGCCAGCAGTTACTCTGCAGGGCTGAATGGCTACACCTTC. It codes for CASSYSAGLNGYTF.

This sequence joins TRBV6-1 and TRBJ1-4, with D perhaps TRBD1 (5 bases). Germline loops: CDR1 MNHNS, CDR2 SASEGT. The CDR3 has 14 residues. The V and J ends lost 3 bases and 7 bases respectively, with 12 bases between them. CDR3 DNA: TGTGCCAGCAGTGACCCGCCTAGGGGTGAAAAACTGTTTTTT. Amino acids: CASSDPPRGEKLFF.

The DNA of the CDR3 is TGTGCCAGCAGCCAGAGGGGGGGGGTCACTGAAGCTTTCTTT. Translated, it gives CASSQRGGVTEAFF. J is TRBJ1-1 and V is TRBV3-1 (or the pseudogene TRBV3-2), with D possibly TRBD1 on 6 matching bases. CDR3 length: 14 residues. V lost 3 bases to trimming and J lost 4 bases, with 12 bases between them. Per germline, CDR1 LGHDT and CDR2 YNNKEL (reference sequence).

This clone has just a few counts. The chain uses TRBV12-3 or TRBV12-4 and TRBJ2-7, with a weak D call TRBD2 (6 bases). Trimming took 6 bases from V and 1 from J, leaving 7 bases between them. CDR3 length equals 12 residues. The CDR3 loop is CASRAGSYEQYF. The CDR3, as DNA: TGTGCCAGCAGGGCGGGGTCCTACGAGCAGTACTTC.

V is TRBV6-5 and J is TRBJ2-1; 7 nucleotides line up with TRBD1. V lost 4 bases, J lost 5 bases, and 5 bases stayed unmatched. The CDR3 length is 14 residues. Germline CDR1 MNHEY, CDR2 SVGAGI. The CDR3 is CASSSRGSDNEQFF. CDR3 DNA: TGTGCCAGCAGTTCCAGGGGGAGCGACAATGAGCAGTTCTTC.

The gene calls are TRBV5-1 and TRBJ2-1, with 7 bases lining up with TRBD1. The CDR3 length is 16 residues. V lost 0 bases and J lost 6; bases outside the gene matches: 9. CDR1 SGHRS and CDR2 YFSETQ come from the germline V gene. CDR3 DNA: TGCGCCAGCAGCTTGGCGACAGGGATGGGGTTCAATGAGCAGTTCTTC. It specifies CASSLATGMGFNEQFF. Full variable domain (rest looked up from reference TRBV5-1 and TRBJ2-1): KAGVTQTPRYLIKTRGQQVTLSCSPISGHRSVSWYQQTPGQGLQFLFEYFSETQRNKGNFPGRFSGRQFSNSRSEMNVSTLELGDSALYLCASSLATGMGFNEQFFGPGTRLTVL.

This rearrangement joins TRBV6-5 to TRBJ2-2; no clear D gene. This CDR3 comprises 13 residues. Germline values: CDR1 MNHEY, CDR2 SVGAGI. The V and J ends lost 4 bases and 5 bases respectively, with 8 bases between them. CDR3 nucleotide sequence: TGTGCCAGCAGTTTACAGATTACCGGGGAGCTGTTTTTT. Residues: CASSLQITGELFF.